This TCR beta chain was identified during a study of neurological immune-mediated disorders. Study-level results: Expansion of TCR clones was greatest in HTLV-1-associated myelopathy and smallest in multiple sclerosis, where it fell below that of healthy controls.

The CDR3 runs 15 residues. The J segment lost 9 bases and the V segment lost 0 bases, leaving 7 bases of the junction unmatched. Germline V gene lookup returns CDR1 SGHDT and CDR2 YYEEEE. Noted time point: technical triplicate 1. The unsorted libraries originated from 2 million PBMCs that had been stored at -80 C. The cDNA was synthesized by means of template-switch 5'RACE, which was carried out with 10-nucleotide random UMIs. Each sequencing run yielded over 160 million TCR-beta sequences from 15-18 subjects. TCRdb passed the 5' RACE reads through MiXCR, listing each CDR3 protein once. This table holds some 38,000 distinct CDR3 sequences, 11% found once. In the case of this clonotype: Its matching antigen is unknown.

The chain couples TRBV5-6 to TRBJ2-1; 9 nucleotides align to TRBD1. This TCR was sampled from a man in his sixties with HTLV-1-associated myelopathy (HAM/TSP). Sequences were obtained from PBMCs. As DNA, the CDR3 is TGTGCCAGCAGCTTGGAGCTACAGGGGGCGGGTGAGCAGTTCTTC. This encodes CASSLELQGAGEQFF.